This T cell receptor beta chain comes out of a study of blood T cell repertoires in COVID-19. Study-level background: Samples of COVID-19 (acute and convalescent) were obtained from the United States, Italy and Spain.

In germline, CDR1 is MDHEN, CDR2 SYDVKM. V was trimmed by 5 bases and J by 7 bases, leaving 15 bases between them. This CDR3 comprises 15 residues. The repertoire was sequenced with immunoSEQ multiplex PCR; TCRdb's copy has only in-frame clones and lacks some. Found here are 250,000 to 350,000 clones, 87% of them singletons; the top ten hold more than 2%. Specimen: peripheral blood. This TCR came from a man between 18 and 35 years old with active or convalescent COVID-19. The chain joins TRBV28 to TRBJ1-6; D is uncertain. CDR3 DNA sequence: TGTGCCAGCAGTCCTCGTTCGGGTATGAATTCACCCCTCCACTTT. It translates to CASSPRSGMNSPLHF.